The TCR beta chain under discussion was sequenced for a study of blood T cell repertoires in COVID-19. Overall study context: Acute and convalescent COVID-19 specimens originated in the United States, Italy and Spain. T cells, B-cell-depleted T cells, or PBMCs supplied cDNA or gDNA.

Methods used by the authors: For nucleated cells, counts were estimated from reference gene primer amplification. Repertoires were generated with immunoSEQ multiplex PCR, while TCRdb's copy carries only in-frame clones and drops some. That table gives V, J and clone size, and the DNA gave D and trimming. Among fewer than 100,000 clones listed, roughly 91% were seen once. The CDR3 is made up of 15 amino acids. The germline gives CDR1 SGHRS, CDR2 YFSETQ. The junction had 10 bases not matched to a gene; V was cut back by 3 bases and J by 7 bases. The chain links TRBV5-1 to TRBJ2-1; 7 nucleotides agree with TRBD2. The material sequenced was peripheral blood. This TCR was sampled from a woman aged 50 to 60 in a cohort sampled during active COVID-19. Here the CDR3 DNA reads TGCGCCAGCAGCTCCGATTGGCAGGGAGGGAATGAGCAGTTCTTC. Translated, it gives CASSSDWQGGNEQFF.